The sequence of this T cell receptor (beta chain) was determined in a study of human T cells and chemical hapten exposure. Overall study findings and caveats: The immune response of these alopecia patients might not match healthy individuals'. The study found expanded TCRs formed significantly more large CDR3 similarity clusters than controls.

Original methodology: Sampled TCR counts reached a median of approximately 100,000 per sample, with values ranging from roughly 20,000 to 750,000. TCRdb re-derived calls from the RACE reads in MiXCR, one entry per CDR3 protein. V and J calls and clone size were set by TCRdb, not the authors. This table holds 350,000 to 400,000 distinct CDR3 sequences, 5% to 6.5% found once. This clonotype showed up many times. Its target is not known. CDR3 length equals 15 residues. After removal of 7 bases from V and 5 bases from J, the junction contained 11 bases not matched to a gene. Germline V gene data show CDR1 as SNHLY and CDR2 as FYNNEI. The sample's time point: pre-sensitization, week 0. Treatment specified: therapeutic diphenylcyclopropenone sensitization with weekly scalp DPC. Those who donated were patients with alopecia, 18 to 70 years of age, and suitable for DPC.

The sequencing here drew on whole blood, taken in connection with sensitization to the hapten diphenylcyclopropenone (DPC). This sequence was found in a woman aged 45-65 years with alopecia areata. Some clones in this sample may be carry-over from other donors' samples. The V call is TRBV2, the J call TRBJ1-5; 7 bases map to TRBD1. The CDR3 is CASNKNRGADQPQHF. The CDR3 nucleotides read TGTGCCAGCAATAAGAACAGGGGAGCGGATCAGCCCCAGCATTTT.